Following are 24 T cell receptor beta chains from one sample sequenced in a study of cytomegalovirus exposure and HLA in healthy donors. PCR used 60 Vbeta primers and 13 Jbeta primers. TCRdb's copy holds only in-frame clones and misses some; the assay was immunoSEQ multiplex PCR. The sample consists of 100,000 or so clones, roughly 82% of them appearing once. What was sequenced was PBMCs. The receptors were sampled from a woman between 18 and 30 years old in good health and CMV-seronegative.

This chain joins TRBV18 and TRBJ1-2; 7 bases line up with TRBD1. Germline V gene lookup returns CDR1 KGHSH and CDR2 LQKENI. The CDR3 totals 15 residues. The J segment lost 2 bases and the V segment lost 3 bases, leaving 6 bases of the junction unmatched. The DNA for the CDR3 is TGTGCCAGCTCACCGGCGACAGGGATGAACTATGGCTACACCTTC. This codes for CASSPATGMNYGYTF. The entire variable domain, with the rest obtained from reference TRBV18 and TRBJ1-2, is as follows: NAGVMQNPRHLVRRRGQEARLRCSPMKGHSHVYWYRQLPEEGLKFMVYLQKENIIDESGMPKERFSAEFPKEGPSILRIQQVVRGDSAAYFCASSPATGMNYGYTFGSGTRLTVV.

This clone has more than one count but fewer than ten. The chain joins TRBV6-4 to TRBJ2-1; D remains unclear. The germline V and J ends were trimmed by 3 bases and 5 bases, with 8 bases remaining between them. CDR3 size: 13 residues. Germline V gene data show CDR1 as MRHNA and CDR2 as SNTAGT. The CDR3 sequence: CASSETVNNEQFF. The CDR3 DNA reads TGTGCCAGCAGTGAAACTGTGAACAATGAGCAGTTCTTC.

V and J are TRBV5-1 and TRBJ1-5; 7 nucleotides agree with TRBD1. The J segment lost 0 bases and the V segment lost 2 bases, leaving 2 bases of the junction unmatched. Germline V gene data show CDR1 as SGHRS and CDR2 as YFSETQ. This CDR3 contains 15 residues. This chain's CDR3 is CASSLQGTSNQPQHF. CDR3 DNA sequence: TGCGCCAGCAGCTTACAGGGGACTAGCAATCAGCCCCAGCATTTT.

The rearrangement uses TRBV28 and TRBJ2-2; no clear D. CDR3 length: 15 residues. V lost 6 bases to trimming and J lost 3 bases, with 14 bases between them. The germline CDR1 and CDR2 sequences are MDHEN and SYDVKM. The CDR3 reads CASSLGGDHTGELFF. The CDR3 nucleotides read TGTGCCAGCAGCCTCGGTGGAGATCACACCGGGGAGCTGTTTTTT.

V usage is TRBV6-5 and J usage is TRBJ1-1, with D hard to call. This CDR3 is 14 amino acids long. From germline, CDR1 is MNHEY and CDR2 SVGAGI. Trimming left V 6 bases short and J 5 bases short, with 16 bases between. CDR3: CASRGAVIVTEAFF. DNA for the CDR3: TGTGCCAGCAGGGGAGCAGTGATTGTAACTGAAGCTTTCTTT.

To note about this clone: The junction departs from germline at one end; a sequencing error may be responsible. The chain employs TRBV9 and TRBJ2-2, with TRBD1 identical over 7 bases. The CDR3 length is 14 residues. Germline V lookup: CDR1 SGDLS, CDR2 YYNGEE. The CDR3 DNA sequence: TGTGCCAGCAGCGAGACAGGGAACGCCGGGGAGCTGTTTTTT. Its translation is CASSETGNAGELFF.

V and J are TRBV7-6 and TRBJ2-5; D may be TRBD2 (5 bases). The CDR3 sequence is 14 residues long. Per the germline V gene, CDR1 is SGHVS and CDR2 is FNYEAQ. V was pared by 5 bases and J by 3 bases, with 13 bases between. The CDR3 nucleotides read TGTGCCAGCAGCCCGAGGACTTATGAAGAGACCCAGTACTTC. Translating it yields CASSPRTYEETQYF.

This clone was seen only once. The chain links TRBV27 to TRBJ2-7; weak D call: TRBD2 (5 bases). Trimming pared 5 bases from V and 2 bases from J, leaving 19 bases between. Looked up from germline, CDR1 is MNHEY and CDR2 is SMNVEV (reference sequence). The length of the CDR3 is 16 residues. This CDR3 reads CASSVIRGKEPYEQYF. CDR3 nucleotides: TGTGCCAGCAGTGTTATCCGGGGAAAGGAACCCTACGAGCAGTACTTC.

This clone was observed a handful of times. The V and J genes are TRBV7-9 and TRBJ2-7, with 10 nucleotides matching TRBD1. Looked up from germline, CDR1 is SEHNR and CDR2 is FQNEAQ (reference sequence). This CDR3 has 14 amino acids. The V gene end was trimmed by 6 bases and the J gene end by 4 bases; junction bases not matched to a gene: 6. DNA of the CDR3: TGTGCCAGCAGTAAGACAGGGGGCCCTTACGAGCAGTACTTC. Translation gives CASSKTGGPYEQYF.

This clone has a handful of counts. An end of the junction differs from the germline gene, which may be a read error. V is TRBV7-9 and J is TRBJ1-1; no reliable D call. The CDR3 sequence is 12 residues long. The germline CDR1 and CDR2 sequences are SEHNR and FQNEAQ (reference sequence). The CDR3 region is CSSSLRKTEAFF. CDR3 sequence (DNA): TGTTCCAGCAGCTTGAGGAAAACTGAAGCTTTCTTT.

On this clone itself: Within the sample, other DNA sequences also encode this same CDR3. The V call is TRBV18, the J call TRBJ2-1; D is possibly TRBD1 (6 bases). Germline V gene data show CDR1 as KGHSH and CDR2 as LQKENI. V lost 6 bases and J lost 9, with 9 bases in between. This CDR3 contains 11 residues. The CDR3 sequence: CASSQGGEQFF. The CDR3 nucleotides read TGTGCCAGCTCCCAAGGGGGTGAGCAGTTCTTC. The full variable domain, rest sourced from reference TRBV18 and TRBJ2-1, is NAGVMQNPRHLVRRRGQEARLRCSPMKGHSHVYWYRQLPEEGLKFMVYLQKENIIDESGMPKERFSAEFPKEGPSILRIQQVVRGDSAAYFCASSQGGEQFFGPGTRLTVL.

The rearrangement joins TRBV6-5 to TRBJ2-7, with 9 bases lining up with TRBD2. The ends lost 4 bases at V and 3 bases at J; junction bases unmatched: 10. CDR3 length: 16 residues. Per germline, CDR1 MNHEY and CDR2 SVGAGI. CDR3 DNA sequence: TGTGCCAGCAGTTCCACCAGCGGGGGGAATGACTACGAGCAGTACTTC. This encodes CASSSTSGGNDYEQYF.

The chain joins TRBV2 to TRBJ2-2, with 7 bases fitting TRBD1. CDR1 and CDR2 from the germline V gene are SNHLY and FYNNEI. The CDR3 spans 15 residues. V shed 6 bases and J 1 base; nucleotides not matched to a gene: 5. CDR3 residues: CASRPDRWNTGELFF. CDR3 nucleotide sequence: TGTGCCAGCAGACCGGACAGGTGGAACACCGGGGAGCTGTTTTTT.

This clone was found once. This chain uses TRBV7-3 with TRBJ2-1; 13 nucleotides agree with TRBD2. Germline CDR1 is SGHTA and CDR2 is FQGTGA. This CDR3 region has 19 residues. V gave up 5 bases and J gave up 6 bases; unmatched junction bases: 16. The CDR3 reads CASSPGTTSGRAPGNEQFF. Here the CDR3 DNA reads TGTGCCAGCAGCCCCGGTACTACTAGCGGGAGGGCCCCAGGCAATGAGCAGTTCTTC. Together with reference TRBV7-3 and TRBJ2-1, the CDR3 gives the full variable domain: GAGVSQTPSNKVTEKGKYVELRCDPISGHTALYWYRQSLGQGPEFLIYFQGTGAADDSGLPNDRFFAVRPEGSVSTLKIQRTERGDSAVYLCASSPGTTSGRAPGNEQFFGPGTRLTVL.

The CDR3 sequence is CASSLVAGRQETQYF. CDR3 in DNA: TGCGCCAGCAGCTTGGTTGCAGGAAGGCAAGAGACCCAGTACTTC. This chain joins TRBV5-1 and TRBJ2-5; D not certain. Germline CDR1 and CDR2: SGHRS and YFSETQ. The CDR3 contains 15 residues. Trimming removed 0 bases from V and 2 bases from J, with 11 bases in between.

The table lists this clone with a count of one. The chain joins TRBV5-3 to TRBJ2-4; TRBD1 aligns across 7 bases. TRBV5-3 is noted as an ORF with a role that remains uncertain. V shed 6 bases and J 0 bases; nucleotides not matched to a gene: 15. CDR3 length: 18 amino acids. The CDR3 region has the DNA TGTGCCAGAACCCCTGGGAGCCGGGACAGCCTAGCCAAAAACATTCAGTACTTC. It encodes CARTPGSRDSLAKNIQYF.

The V gene is TRBV4-3, the J gene TRBJ2-1, with TRBD2 matching over 9 bases. After removal of 7 bases from V and 5 bases from J, the junction contained 21 bases not matched to a gene. Germline CDR1 LGHNA, CDR2 YSLEER. The CDR3 totals 19 residues. CDR3 DNA: TGCGCCAGCAACTCTGGGGGGACTAGCTTTTTCCGGCGGAACAATGAGCAGTTCTTC. Translated: CASNSGGTSFFRRNNEQFF.

CDR3: CASRGTGSNQPQHF. CDR3 coding DNA: TGTGCCAGCAGGGGGACAGGCAGCAATCAGCCCCAGCATTTT. This chain connects TRBV21-1 to TRBJ1-5; TRBD1 is the table's D call, not checked against the DNA. TRBV21-1 is shown as a pseudogene. The CDR3 has 14 residues.

V gene TRBV4-3 combines with J gene TRBJ1-2; D gene uncertain. The V and J ends lost 4 bases and 6 bases respectively, with 18 bases between them. The CDR3 contains 15 residues. Germline V CDR1 and CDR2: LGHNA, YSLEER. The CDR3 region is CASSLNPGPGDGYTF. CDR3 nucleotide sequence: TGCGCCAGCAGCCTTAACCCGGGCCCCGGGGATGGCTACACCTTC.

V and J are TRBV28 and TRBJ1-1; no definite D call. With 7 bases removed from V and 0 bases from J, the gap between germline ends came to 12 bases. Germline V CDR1 and CDR2: MDHEN, SYDVKM. The CDR3 length is 14 residues. The CDR3 nucleotides are TGTGCCAGCACCGTCGTGTCCGTGAACACTGAAGCTTTCTTT. Translated: CASTVVSVNTEAFF.

The chain is built from TRBV7-9 and TRBJ2-5; D call uncertain. Germline CDR1 SEHNR, CDR2 FQNEAQ (reference sequence). CDR3 size: 13 residues. V lost 3 bases to trimming and J lost 5 bases, with 10 bases between them. The CDR3 here is CASSFAPGETQYF. CDR3 coding DNA: TGTGCCAGCAGCTTTGCCCCCGGGGAGACCCAGTACTTC.

This clone appeared a single time. This chain connects TRBV28 to TRBJ1-1; D remains ambiguous. Trimming removed 7 bases at V and 3 bases at J, with 6 bases between. Germline V gene data show CDR1 as MDHEN and CDR2 as SYDVKM. The CDR3 has 11 residues. CDR3 in amino acids: CASTDYTEAFF. The CDR3, as DNA: TGTGCCAGCACAGACTACACTGAAGCTTTCTTT.

This sequence joins TRBV19 and TRBJ1-5; D possibly corresponds to TRBD1 (5 bases). The length of the CDR3 is 16 residues. Looked up from germline, CDR1 is LNHDA and CDR2 is SQIVND (reference sequence). The ends were cut back, 2 bases at V and 7 bases at J, with 18 bases in the middle. In nucleotides, the CDR3 is TGTGCCAGTAGTATATCGGGGGAGGTCTGGATCCAGCCCCAGCATTTT. The encoded protein is CASSISGEVWIQPQHF.

Only a few counts were recorded for this clone. The V call is TRBV7-2, the J call TRBJ2-7; a possible D gene is TRBD1 (6 bases). CDR3 length: 14 residues. Trimming took 5 bases from V and 6 from J, leaving 17 bases between them. CDR1 and CDR2 from the germline V gene are SGHTA and FQGNSA. CDR3 nucleotides: TGTGCCAGCAGCGTACAGGGAAATAACGGCGAGCAGTACTTC. Protein: CASSVQGNNGEQYF.